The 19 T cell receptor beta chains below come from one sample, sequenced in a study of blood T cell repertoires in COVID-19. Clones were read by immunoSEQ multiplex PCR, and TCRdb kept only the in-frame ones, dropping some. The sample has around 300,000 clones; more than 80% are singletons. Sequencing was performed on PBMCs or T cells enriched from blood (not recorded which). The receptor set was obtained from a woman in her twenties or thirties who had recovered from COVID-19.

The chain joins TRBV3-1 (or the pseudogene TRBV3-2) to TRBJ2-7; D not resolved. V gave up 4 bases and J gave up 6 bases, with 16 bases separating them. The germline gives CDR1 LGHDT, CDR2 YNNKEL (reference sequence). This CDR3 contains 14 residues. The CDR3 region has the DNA TGTGCCAGCAGCCGCGGTGCTGTTGCCTTCGAGCAGTACTTC. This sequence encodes CASSRGAVAFEQYF.

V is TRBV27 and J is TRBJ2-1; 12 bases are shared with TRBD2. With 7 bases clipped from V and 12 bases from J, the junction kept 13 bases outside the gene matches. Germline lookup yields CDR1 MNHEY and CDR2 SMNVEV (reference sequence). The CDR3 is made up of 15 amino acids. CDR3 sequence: CASTHETSGRSWQFF. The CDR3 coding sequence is TGTGCCAGCACCCATGAGACTAGCGGGAGATCTTGGCAGTTCTTC.

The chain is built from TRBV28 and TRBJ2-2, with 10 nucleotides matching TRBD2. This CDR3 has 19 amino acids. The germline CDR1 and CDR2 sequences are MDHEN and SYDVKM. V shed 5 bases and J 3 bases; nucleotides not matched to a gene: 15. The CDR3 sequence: CASSAPVGVSGRYTGELFF. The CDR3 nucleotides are TGTGCCAGCAGTGCCCCCGTGGGGGTTAGCGGGAGGTACACCGGGGAGCTGTTTTTT.

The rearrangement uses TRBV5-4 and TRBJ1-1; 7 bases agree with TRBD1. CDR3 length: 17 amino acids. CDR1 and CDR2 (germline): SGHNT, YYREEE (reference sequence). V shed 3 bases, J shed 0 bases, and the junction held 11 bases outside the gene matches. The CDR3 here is CASSSDRKRAMNTEAFF. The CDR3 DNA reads TGTGCCAGCAGCTCGGACAGGAAGCGGGCTATGAACACTGAAGCTTTCTTT.

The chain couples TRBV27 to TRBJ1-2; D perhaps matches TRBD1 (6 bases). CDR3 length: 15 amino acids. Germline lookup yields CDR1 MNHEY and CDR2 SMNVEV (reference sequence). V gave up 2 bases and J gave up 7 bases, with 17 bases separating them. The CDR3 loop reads CASSLRWGGSGGYTF. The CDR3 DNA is TGTGCCAGCAGTTTAAGGTGGGGGGGCTCGGGTGGCTACACCTTC.

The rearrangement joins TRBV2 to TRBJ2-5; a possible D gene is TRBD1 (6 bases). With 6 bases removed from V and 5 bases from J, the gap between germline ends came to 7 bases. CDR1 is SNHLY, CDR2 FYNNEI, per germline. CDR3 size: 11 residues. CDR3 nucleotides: TGTGCCAGCAGGGGGGCTGAGACCCAGTACTTC. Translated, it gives CASRGAETQYF.

The CDR3 DNA sequence: TGTGCCAGCAGCCCTCTCAGCGGGAGGGTTTTCGAGCAGTACTTC. Translation gives CASSPLSGRVFEQYF. The chain recombines TRBV28 with TRBJ2-7; the match to TRBD2 covers 10 bases. The CDR3 loop spans 15 amino acids. The V segment lost 6 bases and the J segment 6 bases; nucleotides outside the gene matches: 11. Germline loops: CDR1 MDHEN, CDR2 SYDVKM.

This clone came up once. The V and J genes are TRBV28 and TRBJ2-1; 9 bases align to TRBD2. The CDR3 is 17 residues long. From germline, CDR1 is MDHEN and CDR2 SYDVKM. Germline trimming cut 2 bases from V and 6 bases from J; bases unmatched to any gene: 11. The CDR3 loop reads CASSLPLAGLRVNEQFF. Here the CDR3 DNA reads TGTGCCAGCAGTTTACCCCTAGCGGGATTAAGGGTCAATGAGCAGTTCTTC.

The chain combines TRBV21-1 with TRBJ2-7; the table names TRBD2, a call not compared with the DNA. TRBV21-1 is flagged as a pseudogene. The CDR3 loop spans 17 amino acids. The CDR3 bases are TGTGCCAGCACCCTACTCGTCGGACTAGCGGAACTTTACGAGCAGTACTTC. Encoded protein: CASTLLVGLAELYEQYF.

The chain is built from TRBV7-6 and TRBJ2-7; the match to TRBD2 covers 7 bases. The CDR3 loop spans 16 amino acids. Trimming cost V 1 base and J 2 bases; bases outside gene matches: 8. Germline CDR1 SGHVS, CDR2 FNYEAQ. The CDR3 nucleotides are TGTGCCAGCAGCTTAGGTACTAGCGAACTTCCCTACGAGCAGTACTTC. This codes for CASSLGTSELPYEQYF.

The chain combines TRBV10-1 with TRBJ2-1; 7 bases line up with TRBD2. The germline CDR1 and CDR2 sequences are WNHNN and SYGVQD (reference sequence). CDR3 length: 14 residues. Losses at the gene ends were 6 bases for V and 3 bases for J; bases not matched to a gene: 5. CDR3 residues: CASRCRDYYNEQFF. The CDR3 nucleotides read TGCGCCAGCAGATGTCGGGACTACTACAATGAGCAGTTCTTC.

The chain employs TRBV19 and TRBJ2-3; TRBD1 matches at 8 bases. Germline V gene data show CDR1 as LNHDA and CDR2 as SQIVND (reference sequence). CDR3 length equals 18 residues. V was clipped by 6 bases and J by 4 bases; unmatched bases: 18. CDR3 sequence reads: CASSLRGPTLITSDTQYF. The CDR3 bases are TGTGCCAGTAGCCTCAGGGGGCCCACCTTAATAACTTCAGATACGCAGTATTTT.

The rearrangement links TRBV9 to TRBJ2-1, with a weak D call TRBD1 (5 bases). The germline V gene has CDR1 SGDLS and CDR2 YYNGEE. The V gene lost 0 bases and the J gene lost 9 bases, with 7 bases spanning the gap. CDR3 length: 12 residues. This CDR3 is CASSVGQGEQFF. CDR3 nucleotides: TGTGCCAGCAGCGTAGGTCAGGGTGAGCAGTTCTTC.

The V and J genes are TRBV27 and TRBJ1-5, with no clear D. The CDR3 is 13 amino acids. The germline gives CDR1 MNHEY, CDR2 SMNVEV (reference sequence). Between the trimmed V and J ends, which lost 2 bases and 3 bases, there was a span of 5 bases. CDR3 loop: CASSLGFNQPQHF. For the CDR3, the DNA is TGTGCCAGCAGTTTAGGCTTCAATCAGCCCCAGCATTTT.

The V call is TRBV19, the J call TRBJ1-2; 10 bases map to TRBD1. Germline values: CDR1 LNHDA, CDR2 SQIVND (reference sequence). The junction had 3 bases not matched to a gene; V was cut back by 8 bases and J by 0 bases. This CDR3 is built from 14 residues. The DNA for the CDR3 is TGTGCCAGTGCCGGGACAGGGGCTAACTATGGCTACACCTTC. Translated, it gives CASAGTGANYGYTF. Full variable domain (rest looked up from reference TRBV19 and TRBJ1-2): DGGITQSPKYLFRKEGQNVTLSCEQNLNHDAMYWYRQDPGQGLRLIYYSQIVNDFQKGDIAEGYSVSREKKESFPLTVTSAQKNPTAFYLCASAGTGANYGYTFGSGTRLTVV.

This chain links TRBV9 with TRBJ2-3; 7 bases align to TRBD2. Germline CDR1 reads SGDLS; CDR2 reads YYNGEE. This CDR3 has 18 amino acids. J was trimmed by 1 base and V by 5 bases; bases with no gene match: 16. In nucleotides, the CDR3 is TGTGCCAGCAGTCATGCTAACCGGGCGGGAGCGGGCACAGATACGCAGTATTTT. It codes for CASSHANRAGAGTDTQYF. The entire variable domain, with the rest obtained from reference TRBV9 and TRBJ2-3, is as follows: DSGVTQTPKHLITATGQRVTLRCSPRSGDLSVYWYQQSLDQGLQFLIQYYNGEERAKGNILERFSAQQFPDLHSELNLSSLELGDSALYFCASSHANRAGAGTDTQYFGPGTRLTVL.

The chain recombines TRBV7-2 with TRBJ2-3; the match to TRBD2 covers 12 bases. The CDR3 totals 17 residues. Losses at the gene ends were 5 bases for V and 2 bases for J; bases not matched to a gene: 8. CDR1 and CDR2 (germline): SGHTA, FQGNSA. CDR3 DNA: TGTGCCAGCAGCCTACTTGGACTAGCGGGGTTCACAGATACGCAGTATTTT. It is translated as CASSLLGLAGFTDTQYF.

The CDR3 here is CASSLIRVSENSPLHF. In DNA, the CDR3 is TGTGCCAGCAGCTTAATACGGGTATCGGAGAATTCACCCCTCCACTTT. The chain employs TRBV7-3 and TRBJ1-6; no firm D call. The V gene lost 1 base and the J gene lost 7 bases, with 14 bases spanning the gap. This CDR3 contains 16 residues. Germline values: CDR1 SGHTA, CDR2 FQGTGA.

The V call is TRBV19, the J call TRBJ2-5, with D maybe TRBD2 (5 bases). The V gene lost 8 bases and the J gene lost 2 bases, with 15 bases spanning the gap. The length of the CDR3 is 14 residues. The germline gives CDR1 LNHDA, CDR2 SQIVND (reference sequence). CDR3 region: CASEYGELQETQYF. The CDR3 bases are TGTGCCAGTGAATATGGGGAGCTACAAGAGACCCAGTACTTC. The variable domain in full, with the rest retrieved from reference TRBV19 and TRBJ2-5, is DGGITQSPKYLFRKEGQNVTLSCEQNLNHDAMYWYRQDPGQGLRLIYYSQIVNDFQKGDIAEGYSVSREKKESFPLTVTSAQKNPTAFYLCASEYGELQETQYFGPGTRLLVL.